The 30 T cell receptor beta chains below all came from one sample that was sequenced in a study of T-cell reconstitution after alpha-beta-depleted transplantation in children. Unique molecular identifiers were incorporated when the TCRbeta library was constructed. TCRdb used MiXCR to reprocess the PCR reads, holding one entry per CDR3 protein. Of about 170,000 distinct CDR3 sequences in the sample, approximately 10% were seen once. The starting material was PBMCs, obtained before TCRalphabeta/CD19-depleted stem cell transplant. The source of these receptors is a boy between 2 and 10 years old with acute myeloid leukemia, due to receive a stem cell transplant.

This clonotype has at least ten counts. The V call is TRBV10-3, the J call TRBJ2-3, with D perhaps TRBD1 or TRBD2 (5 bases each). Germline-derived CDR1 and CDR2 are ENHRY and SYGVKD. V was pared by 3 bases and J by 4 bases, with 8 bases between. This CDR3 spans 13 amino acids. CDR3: CAISDQGPDTQYF. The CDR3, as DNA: TGTGCCATCAGTGACCAGGGACCAGATACGCAGTATTTT.

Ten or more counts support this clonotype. In nucleotides, the CDR3 is TGCGCCAGCAGCTTGGCGGACAGGGCGAACACCGGGGAGCTGTTTTTT. This encodes CASSLADRANTGELFF. The chain is built from TRBV5-1 and TRBJ2-2, with 8 bases identical to TRBD1. This CDR3 contains 16 residues. V dropped 0 bases and J dropped 0; count of bases not matched to a gene: 1. Germline CDR1 reads SGHRS; CDR2 reads YFSETQ.

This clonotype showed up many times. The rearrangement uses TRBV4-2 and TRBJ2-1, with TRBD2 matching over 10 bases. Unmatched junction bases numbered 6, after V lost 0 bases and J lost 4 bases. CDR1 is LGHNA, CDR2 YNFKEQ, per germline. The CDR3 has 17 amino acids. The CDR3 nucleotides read TGTGCCAGCAGCCAAGAGGCTAGCGGGGGACTTTACAATGAGCAGTTCTTC. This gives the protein CASSQEASGGLYNEQFF.

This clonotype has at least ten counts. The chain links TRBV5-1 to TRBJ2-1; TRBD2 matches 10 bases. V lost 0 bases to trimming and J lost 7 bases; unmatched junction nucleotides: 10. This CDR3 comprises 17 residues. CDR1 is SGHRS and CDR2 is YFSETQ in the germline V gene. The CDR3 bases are TGCGCCAGCAGCTTGGACGCAGCGGGAGGGCCGAGGAATGAGCAGTTCTTC. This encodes CASSLDAAGGPRNEQFF.

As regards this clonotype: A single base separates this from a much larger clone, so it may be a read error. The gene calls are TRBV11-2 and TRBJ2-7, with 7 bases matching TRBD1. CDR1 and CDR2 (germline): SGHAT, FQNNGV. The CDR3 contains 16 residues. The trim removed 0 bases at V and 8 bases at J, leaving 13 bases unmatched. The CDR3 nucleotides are TGTGCCAGCAGCTTAGATCCGTCGGGACAGTTCGGCCAGCAGTACTTC. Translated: CASSLDPSGQFGQQYF.

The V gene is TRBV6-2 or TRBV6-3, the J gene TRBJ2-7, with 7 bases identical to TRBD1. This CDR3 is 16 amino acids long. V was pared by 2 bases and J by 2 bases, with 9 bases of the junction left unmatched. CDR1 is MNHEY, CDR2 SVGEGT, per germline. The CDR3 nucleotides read TGTGCCAGCAGTTACAATCCGTGGCAGGGGGCCTACGAGCAGTACGTC. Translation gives CASSYNPWQGAYEQYV.

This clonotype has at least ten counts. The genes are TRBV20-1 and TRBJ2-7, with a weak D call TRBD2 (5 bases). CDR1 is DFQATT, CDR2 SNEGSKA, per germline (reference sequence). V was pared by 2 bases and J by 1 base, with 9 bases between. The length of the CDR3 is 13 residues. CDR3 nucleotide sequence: TGCAGTGCTAGACCCATAGCGTCCTACGAGCAGTACTTC. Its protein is CSARPIASYEQYF.

The CDR3 here is CASSYADRGFSGNTIYF. The CDR3 coding sequence is TGTGCCAGCAGTTACGCGGACAGGGGGTTCTCTGGAAACACCATATATTTT. The chain employs TRBV6-5 and TRBJ1-3; 10 nucleotides align to TRBD1. CDR3 length: 17 residues. V shed 2 bases, J shed 0 bases, and the junction held 4 bases outside the gene matches. Germline CDR1 is MNHEY and CDR2 is SVGAGI.

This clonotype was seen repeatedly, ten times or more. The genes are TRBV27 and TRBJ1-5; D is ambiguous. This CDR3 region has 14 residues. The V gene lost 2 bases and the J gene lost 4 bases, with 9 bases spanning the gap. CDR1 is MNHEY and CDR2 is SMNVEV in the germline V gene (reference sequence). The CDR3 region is CASSLVSGNQPQHF. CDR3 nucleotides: TGTGCCAGCAGTTTAGTTTCGGGTAATCAGCCCCAGCATTTT.

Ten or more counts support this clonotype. CDR3 loop: CASSPSESYGYTF. CDR3 DNA sequence: TGTGCCAGCAGCCCTTCCGAAAGCTATGGCTACACCTTC. The chain is built from TRBV3-1 and TRBJ1-2; D remains ambiguous. Trimming removed 4 bases at V and 4 bases at J, with 10 bases between. Germline lookup yields CDR1 LGHDT and CDR2 YNNKEL (reference sequence). The CDR3 loop spans 13 amino acids. The variable domain in full, completed from reference TRBV3-1 and TRBJ1-2, reads DTAVSQTPKYLVTQMGNDKSIKCEQNLGHDTMYWYKQDSKKFLKIMFSYNNKELIINETVPNRFSPKSPDKAHLNLHINSLELGDSAVYFCASSPSESYGYTFGSGTRLTVV.

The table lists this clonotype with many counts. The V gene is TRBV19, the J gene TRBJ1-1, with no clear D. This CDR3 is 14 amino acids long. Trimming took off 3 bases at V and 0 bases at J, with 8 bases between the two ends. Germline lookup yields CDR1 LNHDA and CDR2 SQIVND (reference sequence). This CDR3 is CASSITRMNTEAFF. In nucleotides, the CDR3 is TGTGCCAGTAGTATCACACGGATGAACACTGAAGCTTTCTTT.

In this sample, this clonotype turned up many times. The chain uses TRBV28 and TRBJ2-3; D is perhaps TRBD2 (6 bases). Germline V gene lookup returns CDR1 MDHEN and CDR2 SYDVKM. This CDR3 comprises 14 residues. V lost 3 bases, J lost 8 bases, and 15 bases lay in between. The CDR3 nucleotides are TGTGCCAGCAGTTTTTTGGTAGCGGTGGCTACGCAGTATTTT. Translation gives CASSFLVAVATQYF.

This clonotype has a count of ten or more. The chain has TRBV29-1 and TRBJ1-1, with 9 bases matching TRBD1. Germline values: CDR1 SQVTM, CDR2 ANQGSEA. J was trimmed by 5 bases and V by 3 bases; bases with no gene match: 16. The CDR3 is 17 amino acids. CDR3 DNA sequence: TGCAGCGTTGATGGTGGGTGGGACAGGGAATGGGGGACTGAAGCTTTCTTT. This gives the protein CSVDGGWDREWGTEAFF.

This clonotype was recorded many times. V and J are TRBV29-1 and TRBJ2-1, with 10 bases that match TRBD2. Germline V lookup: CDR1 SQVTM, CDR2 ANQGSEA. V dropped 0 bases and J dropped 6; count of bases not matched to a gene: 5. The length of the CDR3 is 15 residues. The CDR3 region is CSVEDEAGGVNEQFF. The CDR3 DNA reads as TGCAGCGTTGAAGACGAAGCGGGAGGGGTCAATGAGCAGTTCTTC.

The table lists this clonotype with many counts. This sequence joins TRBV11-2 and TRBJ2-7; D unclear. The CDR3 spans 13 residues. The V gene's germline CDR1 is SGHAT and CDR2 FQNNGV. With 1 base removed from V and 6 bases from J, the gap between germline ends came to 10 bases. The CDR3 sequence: CASSLGYQVEQYV. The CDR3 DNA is TGTGCCAGCAGCTTAGGATATCAGGTCGAGCAGTACGTC.

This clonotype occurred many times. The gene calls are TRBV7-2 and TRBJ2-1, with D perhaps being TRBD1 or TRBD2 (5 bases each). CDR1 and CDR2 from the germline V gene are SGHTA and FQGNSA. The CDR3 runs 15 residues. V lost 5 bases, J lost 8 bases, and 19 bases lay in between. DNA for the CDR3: TGTGCCAGCAGCCCATCGAGGGGCCTCTTGGATGAGCAGTTCTTC. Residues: CASSPSRGLLDEQFF.

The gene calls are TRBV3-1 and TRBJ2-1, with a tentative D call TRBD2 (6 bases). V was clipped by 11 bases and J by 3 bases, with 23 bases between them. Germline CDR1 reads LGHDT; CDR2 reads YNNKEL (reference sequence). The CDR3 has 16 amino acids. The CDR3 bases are TGTGCCTGCTCCACATATCTAGCGCCCCTCTACAATGAGCAGTTCTTC. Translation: CACSTYLAPLYNEQFF.

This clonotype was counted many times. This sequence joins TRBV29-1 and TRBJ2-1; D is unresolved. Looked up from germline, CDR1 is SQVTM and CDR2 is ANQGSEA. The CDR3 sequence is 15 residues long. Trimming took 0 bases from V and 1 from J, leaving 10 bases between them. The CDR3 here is CSVEDRGRSYNEQFF. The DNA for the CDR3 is TGCAGCGTTGAAGATCGCGGCAGATCCTACAATGAGCAGTTCTTC.

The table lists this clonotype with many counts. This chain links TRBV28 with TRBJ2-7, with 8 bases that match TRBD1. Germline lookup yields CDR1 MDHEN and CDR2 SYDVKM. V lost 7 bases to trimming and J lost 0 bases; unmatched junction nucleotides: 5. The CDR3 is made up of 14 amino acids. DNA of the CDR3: TGTGCCAGCACCCCGGACAGGGTCTCCTACGAGCAGTACTTC. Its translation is CASTPDRVSYEQYF.

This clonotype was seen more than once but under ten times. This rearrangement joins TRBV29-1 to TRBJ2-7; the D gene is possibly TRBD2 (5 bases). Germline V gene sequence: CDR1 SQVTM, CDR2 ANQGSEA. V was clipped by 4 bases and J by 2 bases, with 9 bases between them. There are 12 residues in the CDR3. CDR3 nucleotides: TGCAGCGTTGTTAGCGAGACCTACGAGCAGTACTTC. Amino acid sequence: CSVVSETYEQYF.

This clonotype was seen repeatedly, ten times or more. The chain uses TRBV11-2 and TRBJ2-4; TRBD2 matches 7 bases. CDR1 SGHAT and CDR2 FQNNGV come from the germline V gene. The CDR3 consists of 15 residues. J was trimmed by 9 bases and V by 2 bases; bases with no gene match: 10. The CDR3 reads CASSLPGLSGGIQYF. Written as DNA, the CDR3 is TGTGCCAGCAGCTTACCGGGACTATCGGGAGGCATTCAGTACTTC.

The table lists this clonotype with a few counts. The CDR3 DNA reads TGTGCCAGCTGCTTTGATTCGAGCGGGAGGTACGAGCAGTACTTC. It codes for CASCFDSSGRYEQYF. V usage is TRBV28 and J usage is TRBJ2-7; 9 positions match TRBD2. V lost 8 bases, J lost 4 bases, and 12 bases stayed unmatched. Germline-derived CDR1 and CDR2 are MDHEN and SYDVKM. CDR3 length: 15 residues.

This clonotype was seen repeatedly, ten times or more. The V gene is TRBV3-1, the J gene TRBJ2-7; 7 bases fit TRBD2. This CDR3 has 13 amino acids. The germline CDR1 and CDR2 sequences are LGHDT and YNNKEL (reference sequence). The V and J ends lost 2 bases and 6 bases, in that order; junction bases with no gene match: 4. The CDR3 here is CASSQSGAAEQYV. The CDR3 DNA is TGTGCCAGCAGCCAAAGCGGGGCAGCCGAGCAGTACGTC.

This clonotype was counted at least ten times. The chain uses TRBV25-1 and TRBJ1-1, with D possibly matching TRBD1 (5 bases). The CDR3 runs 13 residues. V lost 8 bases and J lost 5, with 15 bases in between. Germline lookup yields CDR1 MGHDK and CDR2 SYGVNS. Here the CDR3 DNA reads TGTGCCAGCCAACCGGGGGGGAGAACTGAAGCTTTCTTT. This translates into CASQPGGRTEAFF.

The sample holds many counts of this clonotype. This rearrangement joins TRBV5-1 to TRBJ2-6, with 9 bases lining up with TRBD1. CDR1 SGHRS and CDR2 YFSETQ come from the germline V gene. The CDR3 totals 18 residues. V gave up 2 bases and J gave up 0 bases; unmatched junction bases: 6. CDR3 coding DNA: TGCGCCAGCAGCTTTGCCGGGACAGGGCTCTCTGGGGCCAACGTCCTGACTTTC. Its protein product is CASSFAGTGLSGANVLTF.

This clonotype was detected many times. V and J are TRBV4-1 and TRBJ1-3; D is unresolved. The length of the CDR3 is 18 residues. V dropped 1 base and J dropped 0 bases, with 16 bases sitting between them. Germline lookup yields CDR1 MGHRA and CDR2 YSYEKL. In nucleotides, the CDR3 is TGCGCCAGCAGCCAAGCAGGAGCAGTCAGCCTCTCTGGAAACACCATATATTTT. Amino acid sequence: CASSQAGAVSLSGNTIYF.

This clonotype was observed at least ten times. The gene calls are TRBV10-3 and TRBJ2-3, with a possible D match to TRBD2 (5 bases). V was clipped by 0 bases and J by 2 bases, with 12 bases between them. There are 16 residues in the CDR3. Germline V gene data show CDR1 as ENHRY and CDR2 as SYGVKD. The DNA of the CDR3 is TGTGCCATCAGTGAGTCAGATGGAGGCAACACAGATACGCAGTATTTT. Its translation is CAISESDGGNTDTQYF.

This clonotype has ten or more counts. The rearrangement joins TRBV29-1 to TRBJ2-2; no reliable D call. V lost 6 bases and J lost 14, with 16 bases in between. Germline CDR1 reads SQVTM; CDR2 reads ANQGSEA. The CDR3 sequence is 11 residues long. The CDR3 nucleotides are TGCAGCGTCCAGGTTTCTAGGCGTCTGTTTTTT. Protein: CSVQVSRRLFF.

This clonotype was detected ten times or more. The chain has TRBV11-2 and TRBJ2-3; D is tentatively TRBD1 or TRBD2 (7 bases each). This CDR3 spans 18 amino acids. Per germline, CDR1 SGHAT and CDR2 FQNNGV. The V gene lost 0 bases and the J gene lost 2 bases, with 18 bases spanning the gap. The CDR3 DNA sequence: TGTGCCAGCAGCTTAGAACGGGGAGGGACAGCCCTCACAGATACGCAGTATTTT. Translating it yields CASSLERGGTALTDTQYF. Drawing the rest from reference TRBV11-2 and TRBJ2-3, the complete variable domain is EAGVAQSPRYKIIEKRQSVAFWCNPISGHATLYWYQQILGQGPKLLIQFQNNGVVDDSQLPKDRFSAERLKGVDSTLKIQPAKLEDSAVYLCASSLERGGTALTDTQYFGPGTRLTVL.

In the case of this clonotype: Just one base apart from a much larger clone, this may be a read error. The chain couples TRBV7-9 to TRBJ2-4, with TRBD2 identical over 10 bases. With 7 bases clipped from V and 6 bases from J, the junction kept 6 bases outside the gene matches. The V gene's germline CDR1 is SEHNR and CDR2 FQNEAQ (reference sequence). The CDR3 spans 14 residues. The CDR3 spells CASTGTSDRNIQYF. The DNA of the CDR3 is TGTGCCAGCACCGGGACTAGCGACCGAAACATTCAGTACTTC.